These 31 T cell receptor beta chains came from one sample sequenced in a study of cytomegalovirus exposure and HLA in healthy donors. Primers included in the PCR were 60 Vbeta and 13 Jbeta primers. Profiled with immunoSEQ multiplex PCR; TCRdb holds only in-frame clones, not every one. The data show over 100,000 clones, roughly 73% seen once. Sequencing was performed on PBMCs. The receptors stem from a male donor in good health and CMV-seronegative.

The genes are TRBV6-1 and TRBJ2-1; a weak D match, TRBD1 (6 bases). The CDR3 runs to 14 residues. The V end was cut by 4 bases, the J end by 4 bases, with 11 bases between. Germline CDR1 is MNHNS and CDR2 is SASEGT. The CDR3 region has the DNA TGTGCCAGCAGTGGGGGGCCGGGGTACAATGAGCAGTTCTTC. The encoded protein is CASSGGPGYNEQFF.

The rearrangement uses TRBV29-1 and TRBJ1-2; TRBD1 matches 9 bases. V lost 0 bases, J lost 5 bases, and 4 bases stayed unmatched. The CDR3 length is 14 residues. Looked up from germline, CDR1 is SQVTM and CDR2 is ANQGSEA. The CDR3 sequence: CSVEDLGTGYGYTF. The CDR3 bases are TGCAGCGTTGAAGATTTGGGGACAGGGTATGGCTACACCTTC.

The CDR3 sequence: CASSPYGTKYATNEKLFF. The CDR3 DNA is TGTGCCAGCAGCCCCTACGGGACAAAGTACGCAACTAATGAAAAACTGTTTTTT. The chain couples TRBV7-2 to TRBJ1-4; possible D gene TRBD1, 6 bases. Germline CDR1 reads SGHTA; CDR2 reads FQGNSA. The CDR3 has 18 amino acids. Trimming shortened V by 5 bases and J by 0 bases, and 19 bases separated the two germline ends.

V is TRBV11-3 and J is TRBJ2-1; 10 bases map to TRBD2. This CDR3 has 15 residues. The V and J ends lost 4 bases and 8 bases, in that order; junction bases with no gene match: 8. Looked up from germline, CDR1 is SGHNT and CDR2 is YENEEA. CDR3 amino acids: CASSSPERGGDEQFF. The CDR3 DNA follows: TGTGCCAGCAGCTCTCCAGAGCGGGGGGGCGATGAGCAGTTCTTC.

The chain couples TRBV11-3 to TRBJ2-7; D possibly corresponds to TRBD1 (6 bases). This CDR3 is 14 amino acids long. Per the germline V gene, CDR1 is SGHNT and CDR2 is YENEEA. Trimming took off 5 bases at V and 3 bases at J, with 14 bases between the two ends. This chain's CDR3 is CASSPRQVLYEQYF. The CDR3 DNA reads TGTGCCAGCAGCCCGCGACAGGTCCTCTACGAGCAGTACTTC. The full variable domain, its missing parts supplied by reference TRBV11-3 and TRBJ2-7, is EAGVVQSPRYKIIEKKQPVAFWCNPISGHNTLYWYLQNLGQGPELLIRYENEEAVDDSQLPKDRFSAERLKGVDSTLKIQPAELGDSAVYLCASSPRQVLYEQYFGPGTRLTVT.

As DNA, the CDR3 is TGCGCCAGCAGCCCGACTAGAGGAGTTAACTATGGCTACACCTTC. This sequence encodes CASSPTRGVNYGYTF. The chain is built from TRBV4-3 and TRBJ1-2; D remains ambiguous. With 4 bases removed from V and 1 base from J, the gap between germline ends came to 13 bases. The CDR3 runs to 15 residues. CDR1 is LGHNA, CDR2 YSLEER, per germline.

V usage is TRBV5-6 and J usage is TRBJ1-6; 7 bases fit TRBD1. Per germline, CDR1 SGHDT and CDR2 YYEEEE. CDR3 length: 14 amino acids. The V and J ends lost 0 bases and 7 bases, in that order; junction bases with no gene match: 1. CDR3 sequence: CASSLAQGNSPLHF. The CDR3 DNA reads as TGTGCCAGCAGCTTGGCACAGGGGAATTCACCCCTCCACTTT.

The chain joins TRBV9 to TRBJ2-5; 10 bases are a match to TRBD2. The J call may be incorrect, as the DNA end agrees better with TRBJ2-7. This CDR3 is built from 17 residues. Per germline, CDR1 SGDLS and CDR2 YYNGEE. The CDR3 is CASSVKSTSGDRYEQYF. The CDR3 DNA follows: TGTGCCAGCAGCGTAAAATCCACTAGCGGGGACCGATACGAGCAGTACTTC.

V usage is TRBV30 and J usage is TRBJ2-5; D call uncertain. Trimming took off 0 bases at V and 4 bases at J, with 15 bases between the two ends. CDR3 length: 15 amino acids. Germline lookup yields CDR1 GTSNPN and CDR2 SVGIG (reference sequence). The CDR3 nucleotides read TGTGCCTGGAGTGTACGCTTGGGCTTGTCAGAGACCCAGTACTTC. Protein sequence: CAWSVRLGLSETQYF.

J is TRBJ1-1 and V is TRBV19; 7 bases agree with TRBD1. Germline-derived CDR1 and CDR2 are LNHDA and SQIVND (reference sequence). The V segment lost 5 bases and the J segment 3 bases; nucleotides outside the gene matches: 15. The CDR3 runs to 17 residues. The CDR3, as DNA: TGTGCCAGTAGTGCCAACCAGGGACAGACCCTACACACTGAAGCTTTCTTT. This sequence encodes CASSANQGQTLHTEAFF.

This clone was counted once. The chain carries TRBV27 and TRBJ2-7; TRBD2 matches 7 bases. Germline lookup yields CDR1 MNHEY and CDR2 SMNVEV (reference sequence). This CDR3 is built from 15 residues. V trimming: 3 bases; J trimming: 1 base; junction bases outside the gene matches: 6. CDR3 DNA: TGTGCCAGCAGTTTGGCGGCTAGCGGATCCTACGAGCAGTACTTC. Translated, it gives CASSLAASGSYEQYF.

The chain employs TRBV9 and TRBJ2-1, with 11 bases identical to TRBD2. Germline values: CDR1 SGDLS, CDR2 YYNGEE. J gave up 5 bases and V 4 bases, and 8 bases lay outside the gene matches. The CDR3 has 16 residues. CDR3 sequence reads: CASSFLSGGVNNEQFF. The CDR3 bases are TGTGCCAGCAGCTTCCTTAGCGGGGGGGTCAACAATGAGCAGTTCTTC.

In this sample, this clone turned up a few times. This chain connects TRBV4-2 to TRBJ2-7; D might be TRBD2 (6 bases). The CDR3 is 16 residues long. The V and J ends lost 0 bases and 0 bases respectively, with 12 bases between them. The germline V gene has CDR1 LGHNA and CDR2 YNFKEQ. The CDR3 coding sequence is TGTGCCAGCAGCCAAGATAGCGGCGAGAGCTCCTACGAGCAGTACTTC. It translates to CASSQDSGESSYEQYF.

The chain couples TRBV6-5 to TRBJ1-1; TRBD1 aligns across 7 bases. Germline V gives CDR1 MNHEY, CDR2 SVGAGI. This CDR3 is 12 amino acids long. V dropped 5 bases and J dropped 6; count of bases not matched to a gene: 3. The CDR3 bases are TGTGCCAGCAGTGACAGGGTCGCTGAAGCTTTCTTT. Translating it yields CASSDRVAEAFF.

This chain uses TRBV6-6 with TRBJ1-4; tentative D call: TRBD1 (6 bases). The CDR3 is made up of 16 amino acids. Trimming pared 2 bases from V and 5 bases from J, leaving 15 bases between. Germline V gives CDR1 MNHNY, CDR2 SVGAGI (reference sequence). The DNA of the CDR3 is TGTGCCAGCAGTTACGGTAACAGGGTCCTGAATGAAAAACTGTTTTTT. Its protein is CASSYGNRVLNEKLFF.

The rearrangement joins TRBV10-3 to TRBJ1-2, with D uncertain. The CDR3 has 14 amino acids. Looked up from germline, CDR1 is ENHRY and CDR2 is SYGVKD. V was trimmed by 0 bases and J by 2 bases, leaving 7 bases between them. CDR3 in amino acids: CAISESVGNYGYTF. The CDR3 DNA follows: TGTGCCATCAGTGAGTCGGTCGGGAACTATGGCTACACCTTC.

The rearrangement links TRBV7-2 to TRBJ1-3, with D perhaps matching TRBD1 (6 bases). Germline loops: CDR1 SGHTA, CDR2 FQGNSA. The CDR3 extends over 15 amino acids. Deletions cut 6 bases from V and 0 bases from J, with 12 bases between. For the CDR3, the DNA is TGTGCCAGCAGGGACAGCAATCTCTCTGGAAACACCATATATTTT. Translating it yields CASRDSNLSGNTIYF.

The rearrangement uses TRBV7-2 and TRBJ2-2, with TRBD1 identical over 7 bases. V was pared by 3 bases and J by 7 bases, with 2 bases of the junction left unmatched. Germline loops: CDR1 SGHTA, CDR2 FQGNSA. This CDR3 is 13 amino acids long. CDR3 DNA: TGTGCCAGCAGCTTTGGACAGGTCGGGGAGCTGTTTTTT. It codes for CASSFGQVGELFF.

The CDR3 DNA reads TGCGCCAGCAGCCAAGATGTAGCGGGGGGGCGCGGTGAGCAGTTCTTC. Protein sequence: CASSQDVAGGRGEQFF. This chain uses TRBV4-3 with TRBJ2-1; 11 bases line up with TRBD2. The CDR3 has 16 residues. The germline V gene has CDR1 LGHNA and CDR2 YSLEER. The junction had 7 bases not matched to a gene; V was cut back by 0 bases and J by 9 bases.

The chain combines TRBV19 with TRBJ1-5; TRBD1 matches 10 bases. V shed 10 bases, J shed 0 bases, and the junction held 6 bases outside the gene matches. The CDR3 length is 15 residues. Germline CDR1 is LNHDA and CDR2 is SQIVND (reference sequence). The chain's CDR3 is CATTDRGYSNQPQHF. In nucleotides, the CDR3 is TGTGCCACCACGGACAGGGGGTATAGCAATCAGCCCCAGCATTTT.

The DNA for the CDR3 is TGTGCCAGCAGTTTATCTAGCGGTGTAGAGACCCAGTACTTC. Translation: CASSLSSGVETQYF. The chain has TRBV28 and TRBJ2-5; 7 bases line up with TRBD2. V was clipped by 1 base and J by 4 bases; unmatched bases: 3. The CDR3 sequence is 14 residues long. Germline CDR1 MDHEN, CDR2 SYDVKM.

The chain joins TRBV15 to TRBJ2-3; 16 bases match TRBD2. The CDR3 contains 18 residues. Germline CDR1 LNHNV, CDR2 YYDKDF (reference sequence). V was clipped by 1 base and J by 3 bases; unmatched bases: 4. This CDR3 is CATSRVGLAGGPTDTQYF. CDR3 coding DNA: TGTGCCACCAGCAGAGTGGGACTAGCGGGGGGGCCGACAGATACGCAGTATTTT.

The V call is TRBV7-8, the J call TRBJ1-2; D may be TRBD1 (5 bases). There are 17 residues in the CDR3. Germline assignment: CDR1 SGHVS and CDR2 FQNEAQ. Trimming stripped 4 bases from V and 0 bases from J, with 18 bases between. The CDR3 sequence: CASSSRLWGEANYGYTF. The CDR3, as DNA: TGTGCCAGCAGCTCCCGCCTGTGGGGGGAGGCTAACTATGGCTACACCTTC.

In its sample, this clone was seen a few times. The CDR3 DNA reads TGTGCCGGGGGACTAGCCTACAATGAGCAGTTCTTC. It encodes CAGGLAYNEQFF. This chain joins TRBV2 and TRBJ2-1; 8 bases are a match to TRBD2. Germline CDR1 and CDR2: SNHLY and FYNNEI. V shed 11 bases and J 2 bases; nucleotides not matched to a gene: 2. This CDR3 is 12 amino acids long. Together with reference TRBV2 and TRBJ2-1, the CDR3 gives the full variable domain: EPEVTQTPSHQVTQMGQEVILRCVPISNHLYFYWYRQILGQKVEFLVSFYNNEISEKSEIFDDQFSVERPDGSNFTLKIRSTKLEDSAMYFCAGGLAYNEQFFGPGTRLTVL.

The genes are TRBV7-9 and TRBJ2-5, with D possibly matching TRBD2 (7 bases). This CDR3 contains 16 residues. Trimming took off 3 bases at V and 4 bases at J, with 18 bases between the two ends. CDR1 SEHNR and CDR2 FQNEAQ come from the germline V gene (reference sequence). The CDR3 DNA follows: TGTGCCAGCAGCTTTGGATACGGGGGGCCCGGAGAGACCCAGTACTTC. As protein: CASSFGYGGPGETQYF.

The chain has TRBV6-5 and TRBJ1-6; 7 nucleotides match TRBD1. V was pared by 6 bases and J by 5 bases, with 7 bases of the junction left unmatched. The CDR3 runs to 15 residues. Germline V gives CDR1 MNHEY, CDR2 SVGAGI. CDR3 sequence (DNA): TGTGCCAGCAGCCTCATGACAGGGAATAATTCACCCCTCCACTTT. This gives the protein CASSLMTGNNSPLHF.

CDR3: CASKGTGSNQPQHF. For the CDR3, the DNA is TGTGCCAGCAAGGGAACAGGGAGCAATCAGCCCCAGCATTTT. The chain links TRBV25-1 to TRBJ1-5; D is perhaps TRBD1 (6 bases). The germline V and J ends were trimmed by 7 bases and 1 base, with 11 bases remaining between them. CDR3 length equals 14 residues. Germline values: CDR1 MGHDK, CDR2 SYGVNS.

V usage is TRBV6-6 and J usage is TRBJ1-2, with TRBD1 matching over 7 bases. V lost 6 bases and J lost 4; bases outside the gene matches: 2. The CDR3 has 12 amino acids. Per germline, CDR1 MNHNY and CDR2 SVGAGI (reference sequence). The CDR3, as DNA: TGTGCCAGCAGAGGACAGGTCTATGGCTACACCTTC. This translates into CASRGQVYGYTF.

This chain connects TRBV29-1 to TRBJ2-5; TRBD2 matches at 7 bases. The CDR3 has 13 residues. V was pared by 3 bases and J by 5 bases, with 6 bases of the junction left unmatched. Germline CDR1 is SQVTM and CDR2 is ANQGSEA. The CDR3 spells CSVDLLARETQYF. The CDR3 bases are TGCAGCGTTGACCTACTAGCGCGGGAGACCCAGTACTTC.

The V gene is TRBV19, the J gene TRBJ1-5; no definite D call. Germline values: CDR1 LNHDA, CDR2 SQIVND (reference sequence). Trimming removed 5 bases at V and 0 bases at J, with 8 bases between. The CDR3 contains 14 residues. CDR3 loop: CASSSRGSNQPQHF. In DNA, the CDR3 is TGTGCCAGTAGTTCCCGGGGTAGCAATCAGCCCCAGCATTTT.

This chain joins TRBV4-3 and TRBJ2-7; a weak D match, TRBD2 (5 bases). CDR3 length: 16 amino acids. V was trimmed by 4 bases and J by 2 bases, leaving 18 bases between them. CDR1 LGHNA and CDR2 YSLEER come from the germline V gene. The CDR3 nucleotides are TGCGCCAGCAGCCCGATGACACGGACTTCGACCTACGAGCAGTACTTC. Translated, it gives CASSPMTRTSTYEQYF.